These 3 T cell receptor beta chains came from one sample sequenced in a study of blood T cell repertoires in COVID-19. The method was immunoSEQ multiplex PCR; TCRdb's version includes in-frame clones alone and lacks a portion of them. The top ten clones hold around 39% of a sample with around 84,000 clones, about 83% of them seen once. The sequenced sample was peripheral blood. The receptors here all came from an older man with active or convalescent COVID-19.

V is TRBV5-5 and J is TRBJ1-1; D not resolved. Germline CDR1 reads SGHKS; CDR2 reads YYEKEE (reference sequence). The length of the CDR3 is 14 residues. Trimming shortened V by 1 base and J by 1 base, and 8 bases separated the two germline ends. In DNA form, the CDR3 reads TGTGCCAGCAGCTTGCTAGCCAGGAACACTGAAGCTTTCTTT. Amino acids: CASSLLARNTEAFF.

The J gene is TRBJ2-1, the V gene TRBV6-2 or TRBV6-3; perhaps TRBD2 as D (6 bases). This CDR3 comprises 17 residues. Trimming took off 6 bases at V and 0 bases at J, with 18 bases between the two ends. CDR1 is MNHEY, CDR2 SVGEGT, per germline. CDR3 residues: CASSPGGVTISYNEQFF. DNA for the CDR3: TGTGCCAGCAGCCCAGGAGGGGTCACCATCTCCTACAATGAGCAGTTCTTC.

V usage is TRBV24-1 and J usage is TRBJ2-1; the match to TRBD1 covers 11 bases. Losses at the gene ends were 7 bases for V and 8 bases for J; bases not matched to a gene: 9. CDR1 is KGHDR, CDR2 SFDVKD, per germline. This CDR3 is 15 amino acids long. CDR3 nucleotides: TGTGCCACCAGCCCCGGGACAGGGGGTAGCTATGAGCAGTTCTTC. It specifies CATSPGTGGSYEQFF.